A single sample gave rise to the 29 T cell receptor beta chains below, sequenced in a study of beta chain features in type 1 diabetes. Overall study results and limits: Significant though moderate, a shortening of TCRB CDR3s appeared in all four CD4+ subsets of Type 1 diabetes patients.

These receptors have no identified antigens. Isolated RNA was reverse transcribed in full, so expressed TCRB transcripts were sequenced. Produced via immunoSEQ multiplex PCR; TCRdb's table is partial and in-frame only. The table lists just under 150,000 clones, around an eighth of them singletons. The specimen sequenced was central memory CD4+ T cells from blood. These receptors all stem from a man aged 18 to 29 with type 1 diabetes.

This clone was observed at least ten times. The rearrangement uses TRBV29-1 and TRBJ1-3; D might be TRBD1 (5 bases). V was clipped by 4 bases and J by 4 bases, with 8 bases between them. The CDR3 length is 12 residues. Germline values: CDR1 SQVTM, CDR2 ANQGSEA. The CDR3 loop is CSVVQGGNTIYF. Here the CDR3 DNA reads TGCAGCGTTGTCCAGGGAGGAAACACCATATATTTT.

The V gene is TRBV7-9, the J gene TRBJ2-5; 8 bases are shared with TRBD2. Germline CDR1 reads SEHNR; CDR2 reads FQNEAQ (reference sequence). V was clipped by 10 bases and J by 1 base; unmatched bases: 11. This CDR3 spans 15 amino acids. The CDR3 reads CATQDRGGIQETQYF. DNA for the CDR3: TGTGCCACCCAGGATCGGGGGGGGATCCAAGAGACCCAGTACTTC.

The chain employs TRBV30 and TRBJ2-5; no firm D call. From germline, CDR1 is GTSNPN and CDR2 SVGIG (reference sequence). CDR3 length equals 13 residues. The V gene lost 0 bases and the J gene lost 4 bases, with 9 bases spanning the gap. CDR3 DNA sequence: TGTGCCTGGAGTGTACTGAGAGGAGAGACCCAGTACTTC. It specifies CAWSVLRGETQYF.

This clone came up a few times. This chain uses TRBV5-1 with TRBJ2-1; no clear D. The germline V and J ends were trimmed by 0 bases and 8 bases, with 12 bases remaining between them. The CDR3 runs to 14 residues. Germline V gene sequence: CDR1 SGHRS, CDR2 YFSETQ. The CDR3 region has the DNA TGCGCCAGCAGCTTGGGAGGCCCCGAGGATGAGCAGTTCTTC. It encodes CASSLGGPEDEQFF.

The V gene is TRBV2, the J gene TRBJ1-4; the D is unclear. CDR1 is SNHLY and CDR2 is FYNNEI in the germline V gene. Trimming pared 8 bases from V and 8 bases from J, leaving 9 bases between. The CDR3 is 11 residues long. The CDR3 is CASGDPEKLFF. The CDR3 DNA is TGTGCCAGCGGGGATCCCGAAAAACTGTTTTTT.

In its sample, this clone was seen a few times. The V and J genes are TRBV19 and TRBJ2-3; D not certain. CDR3 length: 15 amino acids. Deletions cut 0 bases from V and 1 base from J, with 8 bases between. Germline-derived CDR1 and CDR2 are LNHDA and SQIVND (reference sequence). This chain's CDR3 is CASSIEHSGTDTQYF. The CDR3, as DNA: TGTGCCAGTAGTATAGAGCACTCGGGCACAGATACGCAGTATTTT.

In this sample, this clone turned up a few times. The V gene is TRBV2, the J gene TRBJ2-1; the D gene could be TRBD1 or TRBD2 (5 bases each). With 8 bases removed from V and 3 bases from J, the gap between germline ends came to 17 bases. The germline V gene has CDR1 SNHLY and CDR2 FYNNEI. This CDR3 has 15 amino acids. The CDR3 sequence: CASGAGASHYNEQFF. As DNA, the CDR3 is TGTGCCAGCGGGGCCGGGGCGAGTCACTACAATGAGCAGTTCTTC.

The table lists this clone with a few counts. The chain recombines TRBV13 with TRBJ1-5; no definite D call. The CDR3 contains 14 residues. Germline lookup yields CDR1 PRHDT and CDR2 FYEKMQ (reference sequence). V was cut by 5 bases and J by 0 bases, with 8 bases left in between. CDR3 amino acids: CASSRLGSNQPQHF. CDR3 nucleotides: TGTGCCAGCAGCCGATTAGGTAGCAATCAGCCCCAGCATTTT.

The V and J genes are TRBV5-1 and TRBJ1-1, with D maybe TRBD1 (5 bases). The CDR3 loop spans 15 amino acids. Germline V gives CDR1 SGHRS, CDR2 YFSETQ. V lost 1 base, J lost 1 base, and 11 bases lay in between. CDR3 nucleotides: TGCGCCAGCAGCTTGTATGGGACGACGAACACTGAAGCTTTCTTT. As protein: CASSLYGTTNTEAFF.

The CDR3 nucleotides are TGCGCCAGCAGCCGTACGGACCGAGCCTCTGGAAACACCATATATTTT. It translates to CASSRTDRASGNTIYF. The chain links TRBV4-1 to TRBJ1-3; D ambiguous. V was pared by 4 bases and J by 0 bases, with 13 bases between. This CDR3 comprises 16 residues. From germline, CDR1 is MGHRA and CDR2 YSYEKL.

Many counts were recorded for this clone. The V call is TRBV29-1, the J call TRBJ1-1; D gene uncertain. In germline, CDR1 is SQVTM, CDR2 ANQGSEA. V lost 7 bases, J lost 6 bases, and 12 bases lay in between. The CDR3 is 11 residues long. Here the CDR3 reads CSANQAPEAFF. The CDR3 nucleotides are TGCAGCGCGAACCAGGCGCCTGAAGCTTTCTTT. The whole variable domain, filled in from reference TRBV29-1 and TRBJ1-1, reads SAVISQKPSRDICQRGTSLTIQCQVDSQVTMMFWYRQQPGQSLTLIATANQGSEATYESGFVIDKFPISRPNLTFSTLTVSNMSPEDSSIYLCSANQAPEAFFGQGTRLTVV.

The DNA of the CDR3 is TGTGCCTGGAGTGGTGAATACGAGCAGTACTTC. It is translated as CAWSGEYEQYF. The chain is built from TRBV30 and TRBJ2-7; no clear D. CDR3 length: 11 residues. The V gene lost 1 base and the J gene lost 4 bases, with 5 bases spanning the gap. Germline V lookup: CDR1 GTSNPN, CDR2 SVGIG (reference sequence).

This chain uses TRBV30 with TRBJ2-7, with a tentative D call TRBD1 (6 bases). Germline CDR1 GTSNPN, CDR2 SVGIG (reference sequence). V was shortened by 4 bases and J by 7 bases, with 11 bases between the two germline ends. The length of the CDR3 is 11 residues. The CDR3 region is CAWTGVGEQYF. In DNA form, the CDR3 reads TGTGCCTGGACAGGGGTAGGGGAGCAGTACTTC.

This clone was picked up a small number of times. V gene TRBV28 combines with J gene TRBJ2-3; 7 bases line up with TRBD2. Germline trimming cut 5 bases from V and 2 bases from J; bases unmatched to any gene: 7. This CDR3 spans 15 amino acids. Germline V gene sequence: CDR1 MDHEN, CDR2 SYDVKM. In nucleotides, the CDR3 is TGTGCCAGCAGTCTCGTCAGCGGGGTCACAGATACGCAGTATTTT. It codes for CASSLVSGVTDTQYF.

This clone was observed a handful of times. The CDR3 protein is CASSLWGTHTEAFF. CDR3 DNA: TGTGCCAGCAGTTTATGGGGGACACACACTGAAGCTTTCTTT. The rearrangement links TRBV27 to TRBJ1-1; D is perhaps TRBD1 (6 bases). The germline gives CDR1 MNHEY, CDR2 SMNVEV (reference sequence). Trimming took 1 base from V and 3 from J, leaving 9 bases between them. The CDR3 loop spans 14 amino acids.

The chain links TRBV6-1 to TRBJ2-1; 7 bases fit TRBD2. This CDR3 has 14 residues. Losses at the gene ends were 8 bases for V and 8 bases for J; bases not matched to a gene: 12. Germline assignment: CDR1 MNHNS and CDR2 SASEGT. The DNA of the CDR3 is TGTGCCAGCTCAGCCCGGGAGGCAGAGTATGAGCAGTTCTTC. Translating gives CASSAREAEYEQFF.

This clone was seen repeatedly, ten times or more. The sample has other DNA sequences that encode this CDR3 too. This chain uses TRBV28 with TRBJ2-3, with a possible D match to TRBD2 (5 bases). There are 15 residues in the CDR3. CDR1 is MDHEN, CDR2 SYDVKM, per germline. Trimming removed 1 base at V and 2 bases at J, with 10 bases between. The CDR3 spells CASSLFGSSTDTQYF. The CDR3 nucleotides read TGTGCCAGCAGTTTATTTGGGAGCTCCACAGATACGCAGTATTTT.

The rearrangement uses TRBV29-1 and TRBJ1-1; D uncertain. The V gene's germline CDR1 is SQVTM and CDR2 ANQGSEA. The CDR3 covers 14 residues. V lost 3 bases, J lost 10 bases, and 21 bases lay in between. The CDR3 DNA sequence: TGCAGCGTTGAGTGGACCGCAGATTCAGGTGTAGCTTTCTTT. Protein sequence: CSVEWTADSGVAFF.

This clone showed up just a few times. The V call is TRBV19, the J call TRBJ1-5; D possibly corresponds to TRBD1 (5 bases). Germline V gene lookup returns CDR1 LNHDA and CDR2 SQIVND (reference sequence). The CDR3 extends over 13 amino acids. The V end was cut by 3 bases, the J end by 7 bases, with 10 bases between. The CDR3 loop reads CASSIRGNQPQHF. The DNA of the CDR3 is TGTGCCAGTAGTATCCGGGGGAACCAGCCCCAGCATTTT.

Regarding this clone: This CDR3 is also generated by other DNA sequences in the sample. The J gene is TRBJ1-1, the V gene TRBV27; no definite D call. V was clipped by 3 bases and J by 1 base, with 6 bases between them. The CDR3 contains 13 residues. Germline V CDR1 and CDR2: MNHEY, SMNVEV (reference sequence). CDR3 sequence: CASSLRENTEAFF. In nucleotides, the CDR3 is TGTGCCAGCAGTTTGAGGGAGAACACTGAAGCTTTCTTT.

This clone was seen only a few times. The chain employs TRBV11-2 and TRBJ2-3; D may correspond to TRBD1 or TRBD2 (6 bases each). CDR1 and CDR2 from the germline V gene are SGHAT and FQNNGV. Trimming shortened V by 3 bases and J by 6 bases, and 10 bases separated the two germline ends. This CDR3 region has 13 residues. DNA of the CDR3: TGTGCCAGCAGCTTCTGGAGGGGGGATACGCAGTATTTT. It translates to CASSFWRGDTQYF.

The table lists this clone with a few counts. The rearrangement uses TRBV6-1 and TRBJ2-3; possibly TRBD2 for D (6 bases). Germline V lookup: CDR1 MNHNS, CDR2 SASEGT. The CDR3 is 14 amino acids. Trimming stripped 6 bases from V and 6 bases from J, with 16 bases between. The CDR3 sequence is CASSERGRRDTQYF. CDR3 nucleotide sequence: TGTGCCAGCAGCGAGAGAGGGAGGCGCGATACGCAGTATTTT.

In its sample, this clone was seen a few times. V is TRBV19 and J is TRBJ1-1, with D hard to call. The length of the CDR3 is 13 residues. Between the trimmed V and J ends, which lost 3 bases and 6 bases, there was a span of 11 bases. Germline lookup yields CDR1 LNHDA and CDR2 SQIVND (reference sequence). The CDR3 DNA follows: TGTGCCAGTAGTATTCTCGGGTCGGCTGAAGCTTTCTTT. It is translated as CASSILGSAEAFF.

The chain uses TRBV2 and TRBJ2-1; possibly TRBD1 for D (5 bases). Germline CDR1 reads SNHLY; CDR2 reads FYNNEI. The CDR3 is 13 residues long. The ends were cut back, 6 bases at V and 7 bases at J, with 13 bases in the middle. This CDR3 reads CASSPLGVNEQFF. The CDR3 region has the DNA TGTGCCAGCAGCCCATTAGGGGTGAATGAGCAGTTCTTC.

Concerning this clone: At one of its ends the junction is not consistent with the germline gene, which may arise from a read error. The genes are TRBV29-1 and TRBJ2-3, with D tentatively TRBD1 (6 bases). CDR1 is SQVTM and CDR2 is ANQGSEA in the germline V gene. The CDR3 length is 11 residues. CDR3 nucleotides: TGCAGCCCCCGGGACACAAATACGCAGTATTTT. Amino acids: CSPRDTNTQYF.

The chain employs TRBV2 and TRBJ2-2; 9 positions match TRBD1. V shed 6 bases, J shed 4 bases, and the junction held 9 bases outside the gene matches. CDR1 is SNHLY, CDR2 FYNNEI, per germline. CDR3 length: 16 amino acids. CDR3 protein: CASRGGQGTSTGELFF. The CDR3 DNA sequence: TGTGCCAGCAGGGGGGGACAGGGTACGAGCACCGGGGAGCTGTTTTTT. Based on the CDR3 plus reference TRBV2 and TRBJ2-2, the full variable domain is EPEVTQTPSHQVTQMGQEVILRCVPISNHLYFYWYRQILGQKVEFLVSFYNNEISEKSEIFDDQFSVERPDGSNFTLKIRSTKLEDSAMYFCASRGGQGTSTGELFFGEGSRLTVL.

This chain links TRBV7-3 with TRBJ2-2, with a possible D match to TRBD1 (6 bases). With 2 bases removed from V and 7 bases from J, the gap between germline ends came to 8 bases. The CDR3 sequence is 13 residues long. The germline V gene encodes CDR1 SGHTA and CDR2 FQGTGA. CDR3 amino acids: CASSLQGNGELFF. The CDR3 DNA reads as TGTGCCAGCAGCTTACAGGGGAACGGGGAGCTGTTTTTT.

This clone was picked up a small number of times. The genes are TRBV7-2 and TRBJ2-7; TRBD2 aligns across 8 bases. The V and J ends lost 5 bases and 0 bases, in that order; junction bases with no gene match: 3. Per the germline V gene, CDR1 is SGHTA and CDR2 is FQGNSA. This CDR3 has 14 residues. The CDR3 DNA reads as TGTGCCAGCAGCCGAACTAGCGGCTCCTACGAGCAGTACTTC. Translated, it gives CASSRTSGSYEQYF. Drawing the rest from reference TRBV7-2 and TRBJ2-7, the complete variable domain is GAGVSQSPSNKVTEKGKDVELRCDPISGHTALYWYRQSLGQGLEFLIYFQGNSAPDKSGLPSDRFSAERTGGSVSTLTIQRTQQEDSAVYLCASSRTSGSYEQYFGPGTRLTVT.

With respect to this clone: The same CDR3 is also encoded by other DNA sequences in this sample. The V and J genes are TRBV7-2 and TRBJ2-3, with D uncertain. The CDR3 contains 12 residues. Germline loops: CDR1 SGHTA, CDR2 FQGNSA. The V gene lost 5 bases and the J gene lost 3 bases, with 6 bases spanning the gap. The CDR3 region has the DNA TGTGCCAGCAGCCCTTATACAGATACGCAGTATTTT. It yields the protein CASSPYTDTQYF.